This T cell receptor (beta chain) was retrieved from a study of control samples from healthy donors and cancer patients. There are 14 residues in the CDR3. V was pared by 0 bases and J by 3 bases, with 9 bases between. Germline V gives CDR1 SGHRS, CDR2 YFSETQ. Clones were sequenced by immunoSEQ multiplex PCR, and TCRdb holds only the in-frame ones, with some missing. The data show around 120,000 clones, over 75% seen once. The clonotype originates from a man aged 55 to 70 in good health. The V and J genes are TRBV5-1 and TRBJ1-2; perhaps TRBD1 as D (6 bases). The sequenced sample consisted of blood. The CDR3 DNA reads as TGCGCCAGCAGCTTGGATGGGGGGCACTATGGCTACACCTTC. Its translation: CASSLDGGHYGYTF. Complete variable domain (other parts from reference TRBV5-1 and TRBJ1-2): KAGVTQTPRYLIKTRGQQVTLSCSPISGHRSVSWYQQTPGQGLQFLFEYFSETQRNKGNFPGRFSGRQFSNSRSEMNVSTLELGDSALYLCASSLDGGHYGYTFGSGTRLTVV.